These 5 T cell receptor beta chains were sequenced from one sample in a study of PD-1 blockade in classical Hodgkin lymphoma. Sequenced by immunoSEQ multiplex PCR; TCRdb stores in-frame clones only, minus some. Of roughly 77,000 clones listed, roughly 93% are singletons. As for time point: newly diagnosed, previously untreated cHL patient sample. Sequences were obtained from peripheral blood mononuclear cells (PBMCs). These receptors were obtained from a human donor with classical Hodgkin lymphoma.

The V call is TRBV10-3, the J call TRBJ1-1, with TRBD1 identical over 7 bases. From germline, CDR1 is ENHRY and CDR2 SYGVKD. V lost 8 bases, J lost 3 bases, and 12 bases stayed unmatched. The CDR3 is 15 amino acids. The DNA for the CDR3 is TGTGCCATCCTTAGTGGCCAACAGGGGCACACTGAAGCTTTCTTT. Its translation: CAILSGQQGHTEAFF.

The V gene is TRBV4-1, the J gene TRBJ1-6; tentatively, D is TRBD1 (5 bases). V lost 5 bases, J lost 11 bases, and 13 bases lay in between. Germline V gives CDR1 MGHRA, CDR2 YSYEKL. There are 13 residues in the CDR3. The CDR3 DNA reads as TGCGCCAGCAGCTCGGGGGAAACACCACCCCTCCACTTT. Encoded protein: CASSSGETPPLHF.

The chain links TRBV9 to TRBJ2-1; tentative D call: TRBD2 (5 bases). Looked up from germline, CDR1 is SGDLS and CDR2 is YYNGEE. The CDR3 covers 14 residues. V lost 5 bases, J lost 0 bases, and 9 bases lay in between. CDR3 loop: CASRAGSSYNEQFF. In DNA form, the CDR3 reads TGTGCCAGCAGGGCGGGTAGCTCCTACAATGAGCAGTTCTTC.

The chain uses TRBV7-2 and TRBJ2-1, with D possibly matching TRBD1 (6 bases). The CDR3 consists of 15 residues. Trimming removed 1 base from V and 10 bases from J, with 17 bases in between. The germline gives CDR1 SGHTA, CDR2 FQGNSA. The CDR3 coding sequence is TGTGCCAGCAGCTTAGGGTGGGGGCCACGACCGGAGCAGTTCTTC. This gives the protein CASSLGWGPRPEQFF. Filled out from reference TRBV7-2 and TRBJ2-1, the complete variable domain reads GAGVSQSPSNKVTEKGKDVELRCDPISGHTALYWYRQSLGQGLEFLIYFQGNSAPDKSGLPSDRFSAERTGGSVSTLTIQRTQQEDSAVYLCASSLGWGPRPEQFFGPGTRLTVL.

This chain joins TRBV6-1 and TRBJ2-1, with D tentatively TRBD1 (5 bases). This CDR3 is 16 amino acids long. The V gene's germline CDR1 is MNHNS and CDR2 SASEGT. Between the trimmed V and J ends, which lost 3 bases and 6 bases, there was a span of 18 bases. The DNA of the CDR3 is TGTGCCAGCAGTGATGCCCAGGGTATAGGCGCCAATGAGCAGTTCTTC. Its protein product is CASSDAQGIGANEQFF.